Described below is a single T cell receptor (beta chain) sequence and its context. The sample holds a few counts of this clonotype. This receptor's antigen is unknown. Per-base quality was not reported, and no clone a single base away is much larger than it. This specimen belongs to a study of response to subunit inactivated influenza vaccine (dated by TCRdb to 2016 to 2019). Looking at the study overall: The study used deep quantitative T cell receptor repertoire profiling to track responses to a trivalent subunit inactivated influenza vaccine. What the authors observed across the whole study: The authors suggested that each seasonal influenza vaccination may recruit only a limited number of new T cells.

V is shortened by 5 bases, J by 3 bases, and the region joining them spans 12 bases. Including cysteine and phenylalanine, the CDR3 has 13 amino acids. The CDR3 DNA has 39 bases and is translated from base 1. The germline V gene encodes CDR1 SGHDT and CDR2 YYEEEE. Libraries came from RT-PCR. TCRdb lists the instrument as Illumina HiSeq 2500. TCRdb ran its own pipeline on the public reads, namely fastp trimming at Q25 and MiXCR clone calling, and kept in-frame beta chains. Every distinct CDR3 protein forms one entry, paired with its most common genes and DNA. The sample data list hundreds of thousands of distinct CDR3 sequences, and around a sixth of these were observed just once. The leading ten clones occupy 11% of the sample.

This chain is built from TRBV5-6 and TRBJ2-7, and perhaps TRBD1 as D gene, on 5 matching bases. The TCR was taken from a man between 45 and 60 years old who received an inactivated influenza vaccine. Donor details come from another sample of the same person, matched by shared clones. The starting material was PBMCs from blood, obtained roughly 5 days after vaccination. The DNA reads as follows: TGTGCCAGCAGAACGGACACGGTCTACGAGCAGTACTTC. It specifies CASRTDTVYEQYF.